Listed here are 2 T cell receptor beta chains from one sample, sequenced in a study of PD-1 blockade in mismatch repair-deficient tumors. Repertoires were generated with immunoSEQ multiplex PCR, while TCRdb's copy carries only in-frame clones and drops some. The sample shows 120,000 or so clones, 86% of them seen only once. The specimen comprised peripheral blood, sampled 44 weeks after starting pembrolizumab. Every receptor here comes from an adult with mismatch repair-deficient cancer.

This rearrangement joins TRBV10-3 to TRBJ2-6, with 7 bases matching TRBD1. The CDR3 covers 18 residues. Germline values: CDR1 ENHRY, CDR2 SYGVKD. V dropped 1 base and J dropped 0; count of bases not matched to a gene: 6. The CDR3 region is CAISEFRGQHSGANVLTF. The CDR3 region has the DNA TGTGCCATCAGTGAGTTTAGGGGACAGCACTCTGGGGCCAACGTCCTGACTTTC.

The DNA for the CDR3 is TGTGCCAGCAGTTACTCTTACAGGGCCCACGAGCAGTACTTC. It codes for CASSYSYRAHEQYF. The chain joins TRBV6-5 to TRBJ2-7, with D possibly being TRBD1 (6 bases). V was clipped by 0 bases and J by 5 bases, with 11 bases between them. The CDR3 length is 14 residues. Germline V gene sequence: CDR1 MNHEY, CDR2 SVGAGI.